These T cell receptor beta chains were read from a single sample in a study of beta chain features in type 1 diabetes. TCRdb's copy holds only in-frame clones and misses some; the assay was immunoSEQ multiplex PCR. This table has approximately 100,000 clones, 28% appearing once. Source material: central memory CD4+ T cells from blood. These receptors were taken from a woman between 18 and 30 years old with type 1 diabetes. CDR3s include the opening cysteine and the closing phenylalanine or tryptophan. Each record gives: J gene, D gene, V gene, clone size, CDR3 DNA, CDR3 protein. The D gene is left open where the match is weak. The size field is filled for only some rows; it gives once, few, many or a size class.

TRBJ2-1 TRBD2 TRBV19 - TGTGCCAGTAGTATTCGGACTAGCGGGATATACAATGAGCAGTTCTTC CASSIRTSGIYNEQFF
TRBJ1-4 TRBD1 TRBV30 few TGTGCCTTAGACAGGGGTGGTGAAAAACTGTTTTTT CALDRGGEKLFF
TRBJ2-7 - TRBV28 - TGTGCCAGCAGTCCAATCCCCGGTGCGGGCTACGAGCAGTACTTC CASSPIPGAGYEQYF
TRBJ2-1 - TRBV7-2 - TGTGCCAGCAGCGACCGGACTACCCAGGGTGAGCAGTTCTTC CASSDRTTQGEQFF
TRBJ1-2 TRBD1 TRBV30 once TGTGCCTGGGGACAGGGGCTCTATGGCTACACCTTC CAWGQGLYGYTF
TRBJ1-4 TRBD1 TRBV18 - TGTGCCAGCTCAACTCGACAGGGGGAAAATGAAAAACTGTTTTTT CASSTRQGENEKLFF
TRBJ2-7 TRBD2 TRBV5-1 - TGCGCCAGCAGCTCCGACCCACGGACTAGCGGGTCCGAGCACTACGAGCAGTACTTC CASSSDPRTSGSEHYEQYF
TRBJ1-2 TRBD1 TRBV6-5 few TGTGCCAGCAGCCCGGGACAGCCTCCCTATGGCTACACCTTC CASSPGQPPYGYTF
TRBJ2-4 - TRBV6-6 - TGTGCCAGCAGTTATCGGTCCGAGGTAGCCAAAAACATTCAGTACTTC CASSYRSEVAKNIQYF
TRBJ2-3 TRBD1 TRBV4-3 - TGCGCCAGCAGCCAAGGGGGGGGACAGGGGAACACAGATACGCAGTATTTT CASSQGGGQGNTDTQYF
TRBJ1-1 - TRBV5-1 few TGCGCCAGCGGATTCGGGAGGGGCAACACTGAAGCTTTCTTT CASGFGRGNTEAFF
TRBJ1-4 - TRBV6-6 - TGTGCCAGCAGCCTAACCGGGCCGGGGAATGAAAAACTGTTTTTT CASSLTGPGNEKLFF
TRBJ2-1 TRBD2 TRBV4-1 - TGCGCCAGCAGCCAACCGGGACTAGCGGGAGTGGAGGCCTCCTACAATGAGCAGTTCTTC CASSQPGLAGVEASYNEQFF
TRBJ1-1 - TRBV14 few TGTGCCAGCAGCCAAGACAGGAACACTGAAGCTTTCTTT CASSQDRNTEAFF